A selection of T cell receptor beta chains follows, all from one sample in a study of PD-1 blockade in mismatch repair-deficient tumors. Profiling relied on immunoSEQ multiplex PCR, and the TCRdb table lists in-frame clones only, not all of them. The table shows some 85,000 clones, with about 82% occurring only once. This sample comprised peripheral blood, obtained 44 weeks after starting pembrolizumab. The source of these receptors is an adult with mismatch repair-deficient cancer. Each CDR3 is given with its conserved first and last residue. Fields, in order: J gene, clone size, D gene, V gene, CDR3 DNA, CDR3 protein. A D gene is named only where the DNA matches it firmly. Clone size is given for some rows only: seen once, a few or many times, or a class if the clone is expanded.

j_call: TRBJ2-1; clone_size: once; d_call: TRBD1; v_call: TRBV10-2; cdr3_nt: TGCGCCAGCAGCGATCAGGGGGAATACGGAGATGAGCAGTTCTTC; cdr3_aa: CASSDQGEYGDEQFF
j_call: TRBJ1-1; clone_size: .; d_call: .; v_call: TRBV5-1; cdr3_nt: TGCGCCAGCAGCTCCCCAGGAGCTAACACTGAAGCTTTCTTT; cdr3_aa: CASSSPGANTEAFF
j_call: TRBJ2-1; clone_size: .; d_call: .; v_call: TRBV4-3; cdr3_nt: TGCGCCAGCAGCCAAGAAGAATCACACTCCTACAATGAGCAGTTCTTC; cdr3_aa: CASSQEESHSYNEQFF
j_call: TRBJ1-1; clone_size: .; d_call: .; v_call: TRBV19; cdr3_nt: TGTGCCAGCGGAGCGGGAGGGGGCACTGAAGCTTTCTTT; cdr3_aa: CASGAGGGTEAFF
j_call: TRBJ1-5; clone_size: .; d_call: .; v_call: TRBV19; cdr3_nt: TGTGCCAGTAGTACCCGCGGGGGCGGCCAGCCCCAGCATTTT; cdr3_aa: CASSTRGGGQPQHF
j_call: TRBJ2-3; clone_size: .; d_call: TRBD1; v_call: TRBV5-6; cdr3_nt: TGTGCCAGCAGCTGGGGCACCGGGACAGGTTTTCATTTCACAGATACGCAGTATTTT; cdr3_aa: CASSWGTGTGFHFTDTQYF
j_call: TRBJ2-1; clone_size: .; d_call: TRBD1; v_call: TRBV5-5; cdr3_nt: TGTGCCAGCAGCCAATCAGGGGGCCGCGGGGTTAATGAGCAGTTCTTC; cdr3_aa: CASSQSGGRGVNEQFF
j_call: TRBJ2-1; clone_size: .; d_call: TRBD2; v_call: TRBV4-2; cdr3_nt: TGTGCCAGCAGCCTATCTAGCGGGAGTTACGATGAGCAGTTCTTC; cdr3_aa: CASSLSSGSYDEQFF
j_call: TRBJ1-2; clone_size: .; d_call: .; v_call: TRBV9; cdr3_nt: TGTGCCAGCAGCCCACAGGAAAACTATGGCTACACCTTC; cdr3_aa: CASSPQENYGYTF
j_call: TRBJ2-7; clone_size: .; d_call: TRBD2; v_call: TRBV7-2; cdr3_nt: TGTGCCAGCCGTGGGGGGGGCGAGCAGTACTTC; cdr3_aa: CASRGGGEQYF
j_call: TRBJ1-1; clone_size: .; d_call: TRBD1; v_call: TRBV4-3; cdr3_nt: TGCGCCAGCAGCCGGTATGGGGACAGTGAAGCTTTCTTT; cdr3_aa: CASSRYGDSEAFF
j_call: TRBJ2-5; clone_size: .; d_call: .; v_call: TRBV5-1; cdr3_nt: TGCGCCAGCAGCGATCCCCGAGGGAGAGGAGAGACCCAGTACTTC; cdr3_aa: CASSDPRGRGETQYF
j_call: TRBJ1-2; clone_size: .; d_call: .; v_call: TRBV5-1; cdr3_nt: TGCGCCAGCAGCCAAGATGAAGAATCTCCTAACTATGGCTACACCTTC; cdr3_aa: CASSQDEESPNYGYTF
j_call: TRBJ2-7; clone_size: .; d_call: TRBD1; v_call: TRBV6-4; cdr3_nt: TGTGCCAGCAGCCCACCACGGGACAGGTCTATTGTATGGTACGAGCAGTACTTC; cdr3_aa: CASSPPRDRSIVWYEQYF
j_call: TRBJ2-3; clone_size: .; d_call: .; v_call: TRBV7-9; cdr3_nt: TGTGCCAGCAGCTTTAGCGGAACTAGCACAGATACGCAGTATTTT; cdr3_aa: CASSFSGTSTDTQYF
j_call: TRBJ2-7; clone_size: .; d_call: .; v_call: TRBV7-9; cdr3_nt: TGTGCCAGCAGCTTGGGCGCTTTGGAGCAGTACTTC; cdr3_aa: CASSLGALEQYF
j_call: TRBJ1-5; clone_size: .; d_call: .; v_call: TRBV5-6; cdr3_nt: TGTGCCAGCAGCTTGGGACAGTCTTATCAGCCCCAGCATTTT; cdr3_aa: CASSLGQSYQPQHF
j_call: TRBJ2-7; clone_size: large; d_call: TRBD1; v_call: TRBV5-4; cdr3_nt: TGTGCCAGCAGCTGGGGGACAGTCTCCTACGAGCAGTACTTC; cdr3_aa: CASSWGTVSYEQYF
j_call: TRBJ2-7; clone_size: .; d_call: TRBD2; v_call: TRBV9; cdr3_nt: TGTGCCAGCAGCGTCACAGCGGGGGCCTCCTACGAGCAGTACTTC; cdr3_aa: CASSVTAGASYEQYF
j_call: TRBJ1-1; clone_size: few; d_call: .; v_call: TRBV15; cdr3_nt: TGTGCCACCAGCAGAGCGAGGACTGAAGCTTTCTTT; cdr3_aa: CATSRARTEAFF
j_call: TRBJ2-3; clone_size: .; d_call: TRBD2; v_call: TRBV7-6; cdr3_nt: TGTGCCAGCAGCTTAAGGCCTAGCGGGAGAAGCACAGATACGCAGTATTTT; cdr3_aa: CASSLRPSGRSTDTQYF
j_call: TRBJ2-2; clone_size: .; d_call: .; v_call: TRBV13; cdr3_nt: TGTGCCAGCTCAGCGGGCGGGGAGCTGTTTTTT; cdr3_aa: CASSAGGELFF
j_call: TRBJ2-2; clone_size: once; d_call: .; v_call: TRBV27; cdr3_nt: TGTGCCAGCAGTTTTTACGGGACGGGGAACACCGGGGAGCTGTTTTTT; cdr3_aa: CASSFYGTGNTGELFF